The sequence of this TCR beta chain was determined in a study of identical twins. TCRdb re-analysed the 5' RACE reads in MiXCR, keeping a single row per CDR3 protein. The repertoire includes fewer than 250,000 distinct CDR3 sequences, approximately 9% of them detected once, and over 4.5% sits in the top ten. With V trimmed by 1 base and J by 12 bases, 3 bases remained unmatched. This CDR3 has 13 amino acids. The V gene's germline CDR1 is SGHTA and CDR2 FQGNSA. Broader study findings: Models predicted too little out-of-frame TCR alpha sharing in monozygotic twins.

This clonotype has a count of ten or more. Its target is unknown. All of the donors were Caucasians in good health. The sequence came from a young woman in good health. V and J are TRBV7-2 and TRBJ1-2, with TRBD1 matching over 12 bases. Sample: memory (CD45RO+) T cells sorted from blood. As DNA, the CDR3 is TGTGCCAGCAGCTTAGGGGACAGGGGGCGAAACACCTTC. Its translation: CASSLGDRGRNTF.